Listed here are 10 T cell receptor beta chains from one sample, sequenced in a study of molecular identifiers for immune sequencing clone quantification. MiXCR, run by TCRdb on the PCR reads, gives a single entry per CDR3 protein. The repertoire includes about 500,000 distinct CDR3 sequences, 25% of them detected once, and over 0.6% sits in the top ten. The sequencing sample was made of naive CD8+ T cells from blood, with Jurkat cell RNA spiked in. Specified subset: FACS-sorted CD8+CD4-CCR7+CD45RA+ naive T cells. These TCRs come from a human donor in good health. Some libraries in this study had Jurkat cell RNA spiked in.

V usage is TRBV4-1 and J usage is TRBJ1-1; D gene ambiguous. This CDR3 has 15 amino acids. Germline CDR1 MGHRA, CDR2 YSYEKL. V was trimmed by 2 bases and J by 0 bases, leaving 10 bases between them. In nucleotides, the CDR3 is TGCGCCAGCAGCCAACACAAAGAGATGAACACTGAAGCTTTCTTT. It is translated as CASSQHKEMNTEAFF.

This clonotype was observed a few times. The chain links TRBV12-5 to TRBJ2-5; 15 bases line up with TRBD2. Germline loops: CDR1 LGHNT, CDR2 FRNRAP. The CDR3 covers 19 residues. Trimming at V came to 3 bases and at J to 2 bases, leaving 10 bases not matched to a gene. The CDR3 region has the DNA TGTGCTAGTGGTTTACCGGGACTAGCGGGAGGAGAGTGGCAAGAGACCCAGTACTTC. As protein: CASGLPGLAGGEWQETQYF.

The sample holds many counts of this clonotype. This rearrangement joins TRBV29-1 to TRBJ2-2; D call uncertain. Trimming stripped 5 bases from V and 5 bases from J, with 6 bases between. Per the germline V gene, CDR1 is SQVTM and CDR2 is ANQGSEA. CDR3 size: 11 residues. Written as DNA, the CDR3 is TGCAGCGTTTCAAGTACCGGGGAGCTGTTTTTT. Amino acids: CSVSSTGELFF.

As regards this clonotype: An end of the junction does not agree with germline; a read error may underlie this. The genes are TRBV7-6 and TRBJ2-3, with 8 bases fitting TRBD2. The CDR3 has 14 amino acids. CDR1 and CDR2 (germline): SGHVS, FNYEAQ. The CDR3 DNA is TGTGCCAGCAGCTCCCGGGGGGGCCCAGATACGCTGTATTTT. This gives the protein CASSSRGGPDTLYF.

Comments on this clonotype: Being one base from a much bigger clone, this may be a read error. This sequence joins TRBV11-2 and TRBJ2-7; 8 nucleotides line up with TRBD1. V trimming: 5 bases; J trimming: 6 bases; junction bases outside the gene matches: 9. The length of the CDR3 is 14 residues. Germline CDR1 and CDR2: SGHAT and FQNNGV. The CDR3 DNA is TGTGCCAGCAGCGAAGGACGGACAGGGCCCGAGCAGTACTTC. It translates to CASSEGRTGPEQYF.

V and J are TRBV6-6 and TRBJ2-1; the D is unclear. The CDR3 totals 19 residues. Trimming cost V 8 bases and J 2 bases, with 28 bases left between them. The germline V gene has CDR1 MNHNY and CDR2 SVGAGI (reference sequence). The CDR3 sequence: CASFKWGFGLVYAYNEQFF. The CDR3 nucleotides are TGTGCCAGCTTTAAATGGGGTTTTGGGCTCGTCTACGCCTACAATGAGCAGTTCTTC.

This sequence joins TRBV3-1 and TRBJ2-1; no definite D call. This CDR3 spans 13 amino acids. Trimming removed 4 bases from V and 3 bases from J, with 7 bases in between. Germline V gene lookup returns CDR1 LGHDT and CDR2 YNNKEL (reference sequence). The CDR3 reads CASSPADYNEQFF. The CDR3 DNA is TGTGCCAGCAGCCCGGCGGACTACAATGAGCAGTTCTTC.

The genes are TRBV28 and TRBJ2-7, with D tentatively TRBD1 (5 bases). The CDR3 extends over 13 amino acids. V was shortened by 6 bases and J by 2 bases, with 11 bases between the two germline ends. The germline gives CDR1 MDHEN, CDR2 SYDVKM. CDR3 loop: CASSLIGAYEQYF. The CDR3 nucleotides read TGTGCCAGCAGCCTGATAGGGGCCTACGAGCAGTACTTC.

On this clonotype itself: A much larger clone lies a single base off, so this may be a read error. This sequence joins TRBV7-9 and TRBJ2-2; D remains unclear. The CDR3 covers 16 residues. Between the trimmed V and J ends, which lost 2 bases and 4 bases, there was a span of 14 bases. Germline V lookup: CDR1 SEHNR, CDR2 FQNEAQ (reference sequence). The CDR3 DNA reads as TGTGCCAGCAGCTTAACCGGGCGGATAAGCACCGGGGAGCTGTTTTTT. This encodes CASSLTGRISTGELFF.

This clonotype was observed a few times. The chain links TRBV7-9 to TRBJ2-7; 10 nucleotides line up with TRBD1. CDR3 size: 16 residues. Germline V gene lookup returns CDR1 SEHNR and CDR2 FQNEAQ (reference sequence). J gave up 4 bases and V 0 bases, and 6 bases lay outside the gene matches. Here the CDR3 reads CASSLASGQGVYEQYF. As DNA, the CDR3 is TGTGCCAGCAGCTTAGCGTCCGGACAGGGGGTGTACGAGCAGTACTTC.